This T cell receptor beta chain was sequenced for a study of T cell repertoires in cytomegalovirus infection. As for the study in general: Epitope selection comprised recently identified HLA-C-restricted CMV epitopes and well-studied HLA-B-restricted CMV epitopes. Carrying CMV and the relevant HLA type showed in public TCR beta signatures.

The CDR3 runs to 11 residues. The germline V gene has CDR1 SEHNR and CDR2 FQNEAQ (reference sequence). The V end lost 7 bases, the J end lost 3 bases, and 7 bases lay between the germline ends. This clonotype has a count of ten or more. Its specificity is not known. TCRdb processed the reads anew with MiXCR; each CDR3 protein has one entry. The data hold 200,000 or so distinct CDR3 sequences, with 38% observed a single time. This TCR was sampled from a human donor in good health (CMV status not recorded). Some clones in this sample may be carry-over from other donors' samples. The chain links TRBV7-9 to TRBJ2-7, with D unresolved. The sample in question was CD8+ T cells from cultured PBMCs, obtained from culture after CMV antigen stimulation. CDR3 residues: CASTLGYEQYF. CDR3 DNA: TGTGCCAGCACCCTTGGCTACGAGCAGTACTTC.